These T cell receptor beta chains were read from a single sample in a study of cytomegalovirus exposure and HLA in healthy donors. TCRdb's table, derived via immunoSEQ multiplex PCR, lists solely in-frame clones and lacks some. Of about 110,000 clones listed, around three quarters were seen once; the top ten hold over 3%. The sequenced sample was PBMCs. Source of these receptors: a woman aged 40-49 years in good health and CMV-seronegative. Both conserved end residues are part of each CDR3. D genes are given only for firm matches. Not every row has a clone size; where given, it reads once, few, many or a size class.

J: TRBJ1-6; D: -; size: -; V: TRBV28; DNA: TGTGCCAGCAGTTTAGGGGGGGCCCTTAATTCACCCCTCCACTTT; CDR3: CASSLGGALNSPLHF
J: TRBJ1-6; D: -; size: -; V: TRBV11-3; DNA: TGTGCCAGCAGCTTAGAGGGGGCCCACGAGAATTCACCCCTCCACTTT; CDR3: CASSLEGAHENSPLHF
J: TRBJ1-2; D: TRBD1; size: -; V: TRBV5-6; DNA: TGTGCCAGCAGCCGCCCGGACAGGGGCCTCTATGGCTACACCTTC; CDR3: CASSRPDRGLYGYTF
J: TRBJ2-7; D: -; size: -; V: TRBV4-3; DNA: TGCGCCAGCAGCCAAGCGACAGGTTCCTACGAGCAGTACTTC; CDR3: CASSQATGSYEQYF
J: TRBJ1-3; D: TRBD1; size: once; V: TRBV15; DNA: TGTGCCACCAGTGGACAGGATCTCGTCTCTGGAAACACCATATATTTT; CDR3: CATSGQDLVSGNTIYF
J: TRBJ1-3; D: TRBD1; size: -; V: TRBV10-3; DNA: TGTGCCATTGGATCGACAGGGCCGACCTCTGGAAACACCATATATTTT; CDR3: CAIGSTGPTSGNTIYF
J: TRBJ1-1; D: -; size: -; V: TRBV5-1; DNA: TGCGCCAGCAGCGTAAATTACAGGGATACGGCTTTCTTT; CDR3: CASSVNYRDTAFF
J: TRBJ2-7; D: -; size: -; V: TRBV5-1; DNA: TGCGCCAGCAGCTTGCAGGGAGGAGGGTCCTACGAGCAGTACTTC; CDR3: CASSLQGGGSYEQYF
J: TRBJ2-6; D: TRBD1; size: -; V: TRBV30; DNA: TGTGCCTGGGAACCGGGACAGGGACTTTGGTCTGGGGCCAACGTCCTGACTTTC; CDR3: CAWEPGQGLWSGANVLTF
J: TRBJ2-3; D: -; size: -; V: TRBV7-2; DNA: TGTGCCAGCAGCTCGAACGCGAACACGCAGTATTTT; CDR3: CASSSNANTQYF
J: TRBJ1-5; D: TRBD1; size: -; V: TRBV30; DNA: TGTGCCTGGAGTTCAGGGGGCGAGGATCAGCCCCAGCATTTT; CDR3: CAWSSGGEDQPQHF
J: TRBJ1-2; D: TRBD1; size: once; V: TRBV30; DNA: TGTGCCTGGAGTCTCCAGGGGGCGCTCTCCTATGGCTACACCTTC; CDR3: CAWSLQGALSYGYTF
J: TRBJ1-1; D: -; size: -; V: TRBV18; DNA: TGTGCCAGCTCACCTTCGGACAGTGCTATGAACACTGAAGCTTTCTTT; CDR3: CASSPSDSAMNTEAFF
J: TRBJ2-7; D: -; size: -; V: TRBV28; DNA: TGTGCCAGCAGTTTCCCCAGGGTCGGGGAGCAGTACTTC; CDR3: CASSFPRVGEQYF
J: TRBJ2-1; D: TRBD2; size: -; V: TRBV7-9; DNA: TGTGCCAGCAGCCGTGGGGGGGTCTATAATGAGCAGTTCTTC; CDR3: CASSRGGVYNEQFF
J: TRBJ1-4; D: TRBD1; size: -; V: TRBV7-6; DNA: TGTGCCAGCAGCCTTACAGGGGGCAATGAAAAACTGTTTTTT; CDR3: CASSLTGGNEKLFF
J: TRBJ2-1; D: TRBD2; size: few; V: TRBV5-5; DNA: TGTGCCAGCAGCCTCACTAGCGGGTATTACAATGAGCAGTTCTTC; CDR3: CASSLTSGYYNEQFF
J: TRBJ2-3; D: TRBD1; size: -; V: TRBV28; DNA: TGTGCCAGCAGTTTTCCTTCCAAGGACAGGGTCACAGATACGCAGTATTTT; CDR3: CASSFPSKDRVTDTQYF
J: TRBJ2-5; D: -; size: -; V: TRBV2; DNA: TGTGCCAGCAGTGACTTGCTATGGAGGGGCAAGGAAGAGACCCAGTACTTC; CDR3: CASSDLLWRGKEETQYF
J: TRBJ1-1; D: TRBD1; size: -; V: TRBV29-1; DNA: TGCAGCGGGGGACAGGGCATGAACACTGAAGCTTTCTTT; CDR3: CSGGQGMNTEAFF
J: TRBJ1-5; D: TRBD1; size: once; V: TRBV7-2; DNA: TGTGCCAGCAGCTTAGGCGGACAGGGGTATCAGCCCCAGCATTTT; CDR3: CASSLGGQGYQPQHF
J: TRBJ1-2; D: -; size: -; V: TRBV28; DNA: TGTGCCAGCAGTTTAAGGCCGGGAAGGACTAACTATGGCTACACCTTC; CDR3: CASSLRPGRTNYGYTF
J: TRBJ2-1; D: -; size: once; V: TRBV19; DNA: TGTGCCAGTAGTATGGCGACAGTAACTGAGCAGTTCTTC; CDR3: CASSMATVTEQFF
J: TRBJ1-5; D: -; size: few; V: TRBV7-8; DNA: TGTGCCAGCAGCTTGGGGGCGAGGGGCAATCAGCCCCAGCATTTT; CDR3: CASSLGARGNQPQHF
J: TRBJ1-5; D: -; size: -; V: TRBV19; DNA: TGTGCCAGTAGCATAGACTGGACGGGGAATCAGCCCCAGCATTTT; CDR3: CASSIDWTGNQPQHF